This T cell receptor beta chain was identified during a study of regulatory dendritic cells for organ transplantation. CFSE-labeled sorted T cells met regulatory or mature dendritic cells for 4 to 6 days. As concerns this clone: Its antigen is unidentified.

The method was immunoSEQ multiplex PCR; TCRdb's version includes in-frame clones alone and lacks a portion of them. The sample lists around 19,000 clones, over 75% occurring once. The source of this sequence is a human donor in good health. The sequenced sample consisted of naive CD4+ T cells from blood cultured with regulatory dendritic cells. The subset: CD45RA+ naive T cells.

CDR3: CASSQWTAPGNTIYF. The CDR3 region has the DNA TGTGCCAGCAGCCAGTGGACAGCTCCCGGAAACACCATATATTTT. The gene calls are TRBV14 and TRBJ1-3, with a tentative D call TRBD1 (6 bases). V was pared by 3 bases and J by 4 bases, with 13 bases between. The CDR3 covers 15 residues. The germline V gene has CDR1 SGHDN and CDR2 FVKESK.